This TCR beta chain is drawn from a study of molecular identifiers for immune sequencing clone quantification. This CDR3 spans 13 amino acids. Looked up from germline, CDR1 is SQVTM and CDR2 is ANQGSEA. Trimming took 5 bases from V and 2 from J, leaving 13 bases between them. This clonotype appeared a few times. Its antigen remains unidentified. TCRdb recomputed calls from the PCR reads with MiXCR, one row per CDR3 protein. Of more than 300,000 distinct CDR3 sequences in the sample, roughly 23% were seen once. Findings and limits, study-wide: In naive cells, clones above 20 RNA copies held under 1% of molecules, whereas in effector cells they held over 99%.

The material sequenced was naive CD8+ T cells from blood, with Jurkat cell RNA spiked in. Subset of the sample: FACS-sorted CD8+CD4-CCR7+CD45RA+ naive T cells. This rearrangement joins TRBV29-1 to TRBJ2-7; D call uncertain. This sequence originates from a human donor in good health. Some libraries in this study had Jurkat cell RNA spiked in. CDR3 sequence reads: CSVSLASAYEQYF. The CDR3 coding sequence is TGCAGCGTTTCGTTAGCTTCAGCCTACGAGCAGTACTTC.